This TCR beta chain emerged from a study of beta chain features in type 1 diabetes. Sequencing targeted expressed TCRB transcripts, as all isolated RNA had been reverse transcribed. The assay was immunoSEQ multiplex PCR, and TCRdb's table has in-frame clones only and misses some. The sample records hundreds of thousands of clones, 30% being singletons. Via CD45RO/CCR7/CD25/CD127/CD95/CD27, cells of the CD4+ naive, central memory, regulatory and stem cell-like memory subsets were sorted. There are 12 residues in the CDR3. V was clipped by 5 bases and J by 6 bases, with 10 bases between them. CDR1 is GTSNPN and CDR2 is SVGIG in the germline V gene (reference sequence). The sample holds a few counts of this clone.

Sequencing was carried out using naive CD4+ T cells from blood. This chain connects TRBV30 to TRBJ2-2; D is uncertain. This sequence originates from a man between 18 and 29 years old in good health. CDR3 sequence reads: CAWGMGPGELFF. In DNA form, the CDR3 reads TGTGCCTGGGGGATGGGCCCCGGGGAGCTGTTTTTT.